The rows below give T cell receptor beta chains drawn from one sample of a study of early T cells in non-severe SARS-CoV-2 infection. TCRdb analysed the 5' RACE reads with MiXCR anew, one entry per CDR3 protein. The sample has about 80,000 distinct CDR3 sequences, approximately 12% seen once. The sequenced sample was whole blood. These receptors were taken from an adult who was a healthcare worker with PCR-confirmed SARS-CoV-2 infection or an uninfected control (not recorded which). The CDR3 runs from the conserved cysteine through the conserved F or W. Fields, in order: J gene, clone size, V gene, D gene, CDR3 protein, CDR3 DNA. The D gene is left open where the match is weak. Only part of the rows carry a size: once, few, many, or a class if the clone is expanded.

J: TRBJ2-5
size: many
V: TRBV28
D: NA
CDR3: CASSWGYETQYF
DNA: TGTGCCAGCAGTTGGGGCTATGAGACCCAGTACTTC

J: TRBJ2-5
size: NA
V: TRBV29-1
D: NA
CDR3: CSVLTSAETQYF
DNA: TGCAGCGTCCTTACGAGTGCAGAGACCCAGTACTTC

J: TRBJ2-7
size: NA
V: TRBV3-1
D: TRBD1
CDR3: CASSQGPGGKYEQYF
DNA: TGTGCCAGCAGCCAAGGGCCAGGGGGCAAATACGAGCAGTACTTC

J: TRBJ2-1
size: few
V: TRBV20-1
D: TRBD2
CDR3: CSAIGTSGSISYNEQFF
DNA: TGCAGTGCTATCGGGACTAGCGGGAGTATTTCCTACAATGAGCAGTTCTTC

J: TRBJ2-3
size: NA
V: TRBV7-9
D: NA
CDR3: CASSGFPSTDTQYF
DNA: TGTGCCAGCTCGGGGTTCCCTAGCACAGATACGCAGTATTTT

J: TRBJ2-3
size: many
V: TRBV3-1
D: TRBD2
CDR3: CASSQAPSGRGTDTQYF
DNA: TGTGCCAGCAGCCAAGCCCCTAGCGGGAGGGGCACAGATACGCAGTATTTT

J: TRBJ1-1
size: few
V: TRBV5-4
D: NA
CDR3: CASSQDGFNTEAFF
DNA: TGTGCCAGCAGCCAGGATGGGTTCAACACTGAAGCTTTCTTT

J: TRBJ2-3
size: NA
V: TRBV18
D: TRBD1
CDR3: CASSPAGQGLTDTQYF
DNA: TGTGCCAGCTCACCCGCGGGACAGGGGCTCACAGATACGCAGTATTTT

J: TRBJ2-2
size: NA
V: TRBV11-3
D: NA
CDR3: CASSFPGARGAGELFF
DNA: TGTGCCAGCAGCTTCCCAGGGGCGCGGGGTGCCGGGGAGCTGTTTTTT

J: TRBJ2-7
size: many
V: TRBV20-1
D: TRBD2
CDR3: CSASERERIGYEQYF
DNA: TGCAGTGCTAGTGAGCGGGAGAGAATTGGGTACGAGCAGTACTTC

J: TRBJ1-2
size: few
V: TRBV6-2/TRBV6-3
D: NA
CDR3: CASRPPGGNYGYTF
DNA: TGTGCCAGCAGGCCACCGGGCGGAAACTATGGCTACACCTTC

J: TRBJ2-7
size: NA
V: TRBV20-1
D: NA
CDR3: CSMRGGSWSSEQYF
DNA: TGCAGTATGAGAGGGGGTAGCTGGTCCTCCGAGCAGTACTTC